This is a list of T cell receptor beta chains from one sample in a study of technical replicates of blood from a handful of donors. Repertoires were generated with immunoSEQ multiplex PCR, while TCRdb's copy carries only in-frame clones and drops some. The sample lists 80,000 to 95,000 clones; over 85% were seen once. The sequencing input was T cells isolated from PBMCs. The origin of the receptors is a human donor in good health. Each CDR3 is given with its conserved first and last residue. Each record gives: V gene, clone size, D gene, J gene, CDR3 DNA, CDR3 protein. D genes are given only for firm matches. Expanded clones get a size class; other rows say once, few or many, or leave the size out.

v_call: TRBV15; clone_size: -; d_call: -; j_call: TRBJ2-1; cdr3_nt: TGTGCCACCAGCAGAACAGGGTACAATGAGCAGTTCTTC; cdr3_aa: CATSRTGYNEQFF
v_call: TRBV15; clone_size: -; d_call: -; j_call: TRBJ2-5; cdr3_nt: TGTGCCACCTCTGAAACAGGAGTAGGAGAGACCCAGTACTTC; cdr3_aa: CATSETGVGETQYF
v_call: TRBV6-6; clone_size: -; d_call: -; j_call: TRBJ2-3; cdr3_nt: TGTGCCAGCAGCTTATACGGGTACACAGATACGCAGTATTTT; cdr3_aa: CASSLYGYTDTQYF
v_call: TRBV6-1; clone_size: -; d_call: TRBD2; j_call: TRBJ2-5; cdr3_nt: TGTGCCAGCAGTAAACTAGCGGGGGGACAAGAGACCCAGTACTTC; cdr3_aa: CASSKLAGGQETQYF
v_call: TRBV29-1; clone_size: -; d_call: -; j_call: TRBJ1-1; cdr3_nt: TGCAGCGTTGTAGGGGGTACGGTTACTGAAGCTTTCTTT; cdr3_aa: CSVVGGTVTEAFF
v_call: TRBV11-2; clone_size: -; d_call: TRBD2; j_call: TRBJ2-3; cdr3_nt: TGTGCCAGCCTAGGACTAGCGCCTAGCACAGATACGCAGTATTTT; cdr3_aa: CASLGLAPSTDTQYF
v_call: TRBV2; clone_size: -; d_call: -; j_call: TRBJ2-1; cdr3_nt: TGTGCCAGCAGTGGCTTAGGCGGCTACAATGAGCAGTTCTTC; cdr3_aa: CASSGLGGYNEQFF
v_call: TRBV25-1; clone_size: few; d_call: -; j_call: TRBJ1-2; cdr3_nt: TGTGCCAGCGCCGACATGAACTATGGCTACACCTTC; cdr3_aa: CASADMNYGYTF
v_call: TRBV9; clone_size: -; d_call: TRBD1; j_call: TRBJ2-3; cdr3_nt: TGTGCCAGCAGCGTAGCTACAGGGGCCACAGATACGCAGTATTTT; cdr3_aa: CASSVATGATDTQYF
v_call: TRBV6-1; clone_size: -; d_call: -; j_call: TRBJ1-1; cdr3_nt: TGTGCCAGCAGTGCCCTAGACAGGATATACACTGAAGCTTTCTTT; cdr3_aa: CASSALDRIYTEAFF
v_call: TRBV4-2; clone_size: once; d_call: -; j_call: TRBJ1-2; cdr3_nt: TGTGCCAGCAGCCAAGAAACGGGAGACTATGGCTACACCTTC; cdr3_aa: CASSQETGDYGYTF
v_call: TRBV27; clone_size: -; d_call: -; j_call: TRBJ1-2; cdr3_nt: TGTGCCAGCAGTTCCCTCAACAGGCGCGGCCCCGCTAACTATGGCTACACCTTC; cdr3_aa: CASSSLNRRGPANYGYTF
v_call: TRBV4-1; clone_size: -; d_call: -; j_call: TRBJ1-5; cdr3_nt: TGCGCCAGCAGCCAACACACAGATCAGCCCCAGCATTTT; cdr3_aa: CASSQHTDQPQHF
v_call: TRBV6-4; clone_size: -; d_call: -; j_call: TRBJ2-1; cdr3_nt: TGTGCCAGCAGTGCTGGCCATCCTTACAATGAGCAGTTCTTC; cdr3_aa: CASSAGHPYNEQFF
v_call: TRBV27; clone_size: -; d_call: -; j_call: TRBJ1-1; cdr3_nt: TGTGCCTCAAGGGGCCTCGACAGCACTGAAGCTTTCTTT; cdr3_aa: CASRGLDSTEAFF
v_call: TRBV25-1; clone_size: -; d_call: TRBD1; j_call: TRBJ2-3; cdr3_nt: TGTGCCAGCAGTCCAGGGGGAATGGATACGCAGTATTTT; cdr3_aa: CASSPGGMDTQYF
v_call: TRBV27; clone_size: -; d_call: TRBD2; j_call: TRBJ2-1; cdr3_nt: TGTGCCAGCAGTTACCTCGGGGGGGCGGGCAATGAGCAGTTCTTC; cdr3_aa: CASSYLGGAGNEQFF
v_call: TRBV18; clone_size: -; d_call: TRBD1; j_call: TRBJ1-5; cdr3_nt: TGTGCCAGCTCGGACACAGGGGTCAATCAGCCCCAGCATTTT; cdr3_aa: CASSDTGVNQPQHF
v_call: TRBV7-9; clone_size: -; d_call: -; j_call: TRBJ2-1; cdr3_nt: TGTGCCAGCAGCTTATTAGTGGACAATGAGCAGTTCTTC; cdr3_aa: CASSLLVDNEQFF
v_call: TRBV30; clone_size: -; d_call: -; j_call: TRBJ2-7; cdr3_nt: TGTGCCTGGACTAGTGGACAGACCTACGAGCAGTACTTC; cdr3_aa: CAWTSGQTYEQYF
v_call: TRBV18; clone_size: -; d_call: TRBD1; j_call: TRBJ1-1; cdr3_nt: TGTGCCAGCTCACCCGAGGACAGGCCCACTGAAGCTTTCTTT; cdr3_aa: CASSPEDRPTEAFF
v_call: TRBV7-6; clone_size: -; d_call: TRBD1; j_call: TRBJ1-6; cdr3_nt: TGTGCCAGCAGCTTAGAGGTACAGGGGATACCCCTCCACTTT; cdr3_aa: CASSLEVQGIPLHF
v_call: TRBV7-3; clone_size: -; d_call: TRBD1; j_call: TRBJ1-1; cdr3_nt: TGTGCCAGCAGCTCCACAGGGGCGGCTGCCGGGAACACTGAAGCTTTCTTT; cdr3_aa: CASSSTGAAAGNTEAFF
v_call: TRBV7-6; clone_size: -; d_call: -; j_call: TRBJ1-1; cdr3_nt: TGTGCCAGCAGCCACCCGGACAGACTGAACACTGAAGCTTTCTTT; cdr3_aa: CASSHPDRLNTEAFF
v_call: TRBV23-1; clone_size: -; d_call: TRBD2; j_call: TRBJ2-6; cdr3_nt: TGCGCCAGCAATCGGCGGGAGAGCTCTGGGGCCAACGTCCTGACTTTC; cdr3_aa: CASNRRESSGANVLTF
v_call: TRBV19; clone_size: -; d_call: -; j_call: TRBJ1-2; cdr3_nt: TGTGCCAGTAGCCATAGGGGCAGGATGAAGTTTATCGGCTACACCTTC; cdr3_aa: CASSHRGRMKFIGYTF
v_call: TRBV7-9; clone_size: -; d_call: TRBD2; j_call: TRBJ2-1; cdr3_nt: TGTGCCAGCAGCTCTAGCGGGAGAGGTGATGAGCAGTTCTTC; cdr3_aa: CASSSSGRGDEQFF
v_call: TRBV7-9; clone_size: -; d_call: -; j_call: TRBJ1-2; cdr3_nt: TGTGCCAGCAGCTTAGTGGGGCGTGGCTACACCTTC; cdr3_aa: CASSLVGRGYTF
v_call: TRBV27; clone_size: -; d_call: TRBD2; j_call: TRBJ2-2; cdr3_nt: TGTGCCAGCGCGACTAGCGGGAGGGCAATCGACTGGGAGCTGTTTTTT; cdr3_aa: CASATSGRAIDWELFF
v_call: TRBV7-9; clone_size: -; d_call: TRBD2; j_call: TRBJ2-7; cdr3_nt: TGTGCCAGCAGCATCAGACTAGCGGGGTCTTACGAGCAGTACTTC; cdr3_aa: CASSIRLAGSYEQYF
v_call: TRBV7-9; clone_size: -; d_call: -; j_call: TRBJ2-1; cdr3_nt: TGTGCCAGCAGCCCCGGGATCCGATACAATGAGCAGTTCTTC; cdr3_aa: CASSPGIRYNEQFF
v_call: TRBV10-3; clone_size: -; d_call: -; j_call: TRBJ2-7; cdr3_nt: TGTGCCATCAGGGGAGGACGGGGCGGCGAGCAGTACTTC; cdr3_aa: CAIRGGRGGEQYF
v_call: TRBV2; clone_size: -; d_call: TRBD1; j_call: TRBJ2-5; cdr3_nt: TGTGCCAGCAGCGGACAGGGCCAAGAGACCCAGTACTTC; cdr3_aa: CASSGQGQETQYF
v_call: TRBV7-9; clone_size: -; d_call: -; j_call: TRBJ2-7; cdr3_nt: TGTGCCAGCAGCGCAGGCTCCTACGAGCAGTACTTC; cdr3_aa: CASSAGSYEQYF
v_call: TRBV11-3; clone_size: -; d_call: -; j_call: TRBJ2-5; cdr3_nt: TGTGCCAGCAGCTTAGCTACGGAAGAGACCCAGTACTTC; cdr3_aa: CASSLATEETQYF
v_call: TRBV7-6; clone_size: -; d_call: -; j_call: TRBJ2-3; cdr3_nt: TGTGCCAGCAGCTTGCGGGCAGGGGTAGATACGCAGTATTTT; cdr3_aa: CASSLRAGVDTQYF
v_call: TRBV14; clone_size: -; d_call: TRBD2; j_call: TRBJ2-7; cdr3_nt: TGTGCCAGCAGCCAAAGTAGCGGGTTCTCCTACGAGCAGTACTTC; cdr3_aa: CASSQSSGFSYEQYF
v_call: TRBV5-4; clone_size: -; d_call: TRBD1; j_call: TRBJ2-7; cdr3_nt: TGTGCCAGCAGCTTGGTTTTAGGGACAGGGTTCTACGAGCAGTACTTC; cdr3_aa: CASSLVLGTGFYEQYF
v_call: TRBV27; clone_size: -; d_call: -; j_call: TRBJ1-1; cdr3_nt: TGTGCCAGCAGCCTTTTATACGAAGGAGGTATGACTGAAGCTTTCTTT; cdr3_aa: CASSLLYEGGMTEAFF
v_call: TRBV4-1; clone_size: -; d_call: TRBD2; j_call: TRBJ2-1; cdr3_nt: TGCGCCAGCAGCCAGGAGACAGCGGGGGTGAGATACAATGAGCAGTTCTTC; cdr3_aa: CASSQETAGVRYNEQFF
v_call: TRBV5-5; clone_size: -; d_call: TRBD2; j_call: TRBJ2-7; cdr3_nt: TGTGCCAGCAGACCTGGGTCCAGCGGGGGCTCCACTATTTCCTACGAGCAGTACTTC; cdr3_aa: CASRPGSSGGSTISYEQYF
v_call: TRBV29-1; clone_size: -; d_call: TRBD2; j_call: TRBJ2-3; cdr3_nt: TGCAGCGCCCCCAGACTAGCGGGGGGCACAGATACGCAGTATTTT; cdr3_aa: CSAPRLAGGTDTQYF
v_call: TRBV6-1; clone_size: -; d_call: TRBD2; j_call: TRBJ2-1; cdr3_nt: TGTGCCAGCAGTGTGGGTAGCGGGAACCTCTACAATGAGCAGTTCTTC; cdr3_aa: CASSVGSGNLYNEQFF
v_call: TRBV2; clone_size: -; d_call: -; j_call: TRBJ2-7; cdr3_nt: TGTGCCAGCAGTGTCACGGTCTCCTACGAGCAGTACTTC; cdr3_aa: CASSVTVSYEQYF
v_call: TRBV7-3; clone_size: -; d_call: -; j_call: TRBJ1-1; cdr3_nt: TGTGCCAGCCAACAGGGCCGGGACACTGAAGCTTTCTTT; cdr3_aa: CASQQGRDTEAFF
v_call: TRBV28; clone_size: -; d_call: -; j_call: TRBJ1-2; cdr3_nt: TGTGCCAGCAGTTTCCAGACTAACTATGGCTACACCTTC; cdr3_aa: CASSFQTNYGYTF
v_call: TRBV15; clone_size: -; d_call: -; j_call: TRBJ1-5; cdr3_nt: TGTGCCACCAGCAGAGGGAGTCAGCCCCAGCATTTT; cdr3_aa: CATSRGSQPQHF
v_call: TRBV20-1; clone_size: once; d_call: -; j_call: TRBJ2-7; cdr3_nt: TGCAGTGCTAGCCCTACGGGAGAGCAGTACTTC; cdr3_aa: CSASPTGEQYF
v_call: TRBV9; clone_size: -; d_call: TRBD2; j_call: TRBJ2-7; cdr3_nt: TGTGCCAGCAGCGTAGGGACTAGCGGGGGGAACGAGCAGTACTTC; cdr3_aa: CASSVGTSGGNEQYF
v_call: TRBV5-1; clone_size: -; d_call: -; j_call: TRBJ1-3; cdr3_nt: TGCGCCAGCAGCAGAGCAGGGAGGTGGTCTGGAAACACCATATATTTT; cdr3_aa: CASSRAGRWSGNTIYF
v_call: TRBV5-1; clone_size: -; d_call: -; j_call: TRBJ1-1; cdr3_nt: TGCGCCAGCAGCTTGCCCCACACCGGGGGGGACACTGAAGCTTTCTTT; cdr3_aa: CASSLPHTGGDTEAFF
v_call: TRBV7-8; clone_size: -; d_call: TRBD1; j_call: TRBJ2-5; cdr3_nt: TGTGCCAGCAGCATCACGGGACAGGGCCAAGAGACCCAGTACTTC; cdr3_aa: CASSITGQGQETQYF
v_call: TRBV5-6; clone_size: -; d_call: TRBD1; j_call: TRBJ2-3; cdr3_nt: TGTGCCAGCAGCTCTGAGACAGGGACAGATACGCAGTATTTT; cdr3_aa: CASSSETGTDTQYF
v_call: TRBV28; clone_size: -; d_call: -; j_call: TRBJ2-1; cdr3_nt: TGTGCCAGCAGATTAGGCGGCTCCTACAATGAGCAGTTCTTC; cdr3_aa: CASRLGGSYNEQFF
v_call: TRBV6-1; clone_size: -; d_call: TRBD1; j_call: TRBJ1-4; cdr3_nt: TGTGCCAGCAGCGAACAGGGGGCCCAGTCTTCGAGTGAAAAACTGTTTTTT; cdr3_aa: CASSEQGAQSSSEKLFF